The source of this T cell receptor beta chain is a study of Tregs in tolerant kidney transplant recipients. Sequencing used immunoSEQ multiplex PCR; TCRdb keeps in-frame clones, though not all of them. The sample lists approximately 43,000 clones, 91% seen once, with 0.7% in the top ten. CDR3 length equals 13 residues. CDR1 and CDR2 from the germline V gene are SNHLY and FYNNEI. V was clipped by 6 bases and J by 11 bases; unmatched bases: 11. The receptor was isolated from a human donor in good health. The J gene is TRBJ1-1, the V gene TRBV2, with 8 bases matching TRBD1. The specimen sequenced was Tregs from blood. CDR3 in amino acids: CASSDRGLRGAFF. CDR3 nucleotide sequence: TGTGCCAGCAGCGACAGGGGATTGAGGGGGGCTTTCTTT.